This TCR beta chain is drawn from a study of beta chain features in type 1 diabetes. Turning to the study itself: The patients were much like the healthy donors in age, gender and cell yields.

This CDR3 comprises 15 residues. Germline assignment: CDR1 GTSNPN and CDR2 SVGIG (reference sequence). The V end was cut by 2 bases, the J end by 3 bases, with 14 bases between. This clone was counted only a few times. Expressed TCRB transcripts were sequenced, since all the RNA that had been isolated was reverse transcribed. Assay used: immunoSEQ multiplex PCR; TCRdb lists only in-frame clones, some missing. Altogether around 500,000 clones are present, 11% being singletons, with the ten largest covering approximately 0.05%. The rearrangement links TRBV30 to TRBJ1-5; D remains unclear. This receptor was obtained from a woman aged 18 to 35 in good health. Sequencing used naive CD4+ T cells from blood. The CDR3 nucleotides read TGTGCCTGGAGTCGGACCAGGCGTGCCAATCAGCCCCAGCATTTT. Translated: CAWSRTRRANQPQHF.